One and the same sample provided the 32 T cell receptor beta chains below, sequenced in a study of CD8+ T cells in alopecia areata. Scientists pooled cutaneous lymph node cells and sorted them on CD4, CD8alpha, NKG2D, NKG2ACE and other markers. cDNA prepared by RNA extraction and subsequent reverse transcription served as the template for sequencing. Profiled with immunoSEQ multiplex PCR; TCRdb holds only in-frame clones, not every one. The sample counts about 300,000 clones, none seen once; the ten largest own more than 0.95%. Sequenced material: CD4+ T cells sorted from a lymph node. The receptor source for this set is a C3H/HeJ mouse with alopecia areata. For this mouse line, the MHC haplotype is H2-k.

As regards this clone: The germline and genes are mouse ones. The read gets to within 4 residues of the CDR3 end, and the germline J gene fills in the rest. The sample holds other DNA sequences that translate to the same CDR3. This chain uses TRBV13-1 with TRBJ2-5; TRBD1 matches at 8 bases. The CDR3 runs to 14 residues. Germline values: CDR1 NSHNY, CDR2 SYGAGN. The chain's CDR3 is CASSDVRGRDTQYF. The DNA read from the CDR3 is TGTGCCAGCAGTGATGTCAGGGGGCGGGAC.

This clone showed up just a few times. Gene names refer to mouse genes. The CDR3 sequence is CTCSTPDRTGSNSDYTF. The sequenced part of the CDR3 DNA is TGCACCTGCAGTACCCCGGACAGGACAGGGTCAAACTCC. The chain is built from TRBV1 and TRBJ1-2; 8 nucleotides agree with TRBD1. The read halts 4 residues ahead of the CDR3 end, with the missing end drawn from the germline J gene. The CDR3 is 17 residues long. Germline CDR1 is NSQYPW and CDR2 is LRSPGD (reference sequence). The J segment lost 0 bases and the V segment lost 5 bases, leaving 11 bases of the junction unmatched.

This clone has just a few counts. Genes and germline come from the mouse. The CDR3 goes on 4 residues after the read ends, and that part is filled in from the germline J gene. The chain carries TRBV13-3 and TRBJ2-1, with 12 bases identical to TRBD2. Germline V CDR1 and CDR2: NNHDY, SYVADS. The CDR3 contains 16 residues. Trimming cost V 2 bases and J 3 bases; bases outside gene matches: 3. The CDR3 sequence is CASSERLGGLYAEQFF. The covered CDR3 bases are TGTGCCAGCAGTGAGAGACTGGGGGGGCTCTATGCT.

Worth noting for this clone: All gene names here are mouse names. The read finishes 3 residues shy of the CDR3 end, and the germline J gene is used to complete it. The chain uses TRBV31 and TRBJ1-6; 9 positions match TRBD1. TRBJ1-6 falls under the ORF class, with uncertain function. Germline V gives CDR1 GKSSPN, CDR2 SITVG. The CDR3 loop spans 16 amino acids. V lost 0 bases to trimming and J lost 0 bases; unmatched junction nucleotides: 0. CDR3 region: CAWSLGQGSYNSPLYF. The CDR3 bases that were read are TGTGCCTGGAGTCTGGGACAGGGTTCCTATAATTCGCCC.

The sample holds a few counts of this clone. Mouse gene names and germline throughout. The CDR3 end is not reached by the read, which stops 4 residues before it; the germline J gene fills it in. Different DNA sequences within this sample yield the same CDR3. This chain uses TRBV14 with TRBJ2-5; 9 bases agree with TRBD2. From germline, CDR1 is SGHDT and CDR2 FRDEAV. V lost 4 bases to trimming and J lost 1 base; unmatched junction nucleotides: 1. The length of the CDR3 is 14 residues. Partial CDR3 DNA: TGTGCCAGCAGTCCTGGGGGGGACCAAGAC. This translates into CASSPGGDQD. The full CDR3 sequence reads CASSPGGDQDTQYF.

In regard to this clone: The genes are named according to mouse. The CDR3 goes on 4 residues after the read ends, and that part is filled in from the germline J gene. Other DNA sequences in the same sample also yield this CDR3. The V and J genes are TRBV13-3 and TRBJ1-1; D gene uncertain. The germline gives CDR1 NNHDY, CDR2 SYVADS. This CDR3 comprises 14 residues. The V and J ends lost 1 base and 0 bases respectively, with 7 bases between them. The CDR3 protein is CASSDPGQNTEVFF. The sequenced CDR3 bases are TGTGCCAGCAGTGATCCCGGACAGAACACA.

In its sample, this clone was seen a few times. Gene names are mouse gene names. The CDR3 is cut off 4 residues early in the read; its end comes from the germline J gene. The gene calls are TRBV13-1 and TRBJ2-2; TRBD2 matches at 8 bases. V lost 5 bases and J lost 0; bases outside the gene matches: 3. The CDR3 sequence is 15 residues long. CDR1 and CDR2 (germline): NSHNY, SYGAGN. CDR3 bases read: TGTGCCAGCAGGAGGGACTGGACAAACACCGGG. This codes for CASRRDWTNTG. The entire CDR3 is CASRRDWTNTGQLYF.

About this clone: Gene names refer to mouse genes. The read halts 4 residues ahead of the CDR3 end, with the missing end drawn from the germline J gene. V usage is TRBV31 and J usage is TRBJ2-3; 9 nucleotides align to TRBD2. The CDR3 runs 17 residues. CDR1 is GKSSPN and CDR2 is SITVG in the germline V gene. J lost 0 bases, V lost 0 bases, and 7 bases had no gene match. The sequenced CDR3 bases are TGTGCCTGGAGTCTAGGGTGGGGGGGCGCGAGTGCAGAA. Amino acids: CAWSLGWGGASAE. The full CDR3 sequence reads CAWSLGWGGASAETLYF.

Comments on this clone: The gene names here belong to mouse. The covered CDR3 bases are TGTGCCAGCGGTGATGTCAGGGGAGGTAATTCGCCC. This sequence encodes CASGDVRGGNSP. The CDR3 as a whole reads CASGDVRGGNSPLYF. The V gene is TRBV13-2, the J gene TRBJ1-6; the D gene is possibly TRBD1 (6 bases). The CDR3 end is not reached by the read, which stops 3 residues before it; the germline J gene fills it in. TRBJ1-6 is flagged as an ORF with uncertain function. Germline V gene data show CDR1 as NNHNN and CDR2 as SYGAGS (reference sequence). CDR3 length: 15 amino acids. V was trimmed by 0 bases and J by 6 bases, leaving 10 bases between them.

Only a few counts were recorded for this clone. Germline and genes here are mouse. The read comes to an end 4 residues before the CDR3 does, leaving the germline J gene to fill in the end. V is TRBV13-2 and J is TRBJ2-4, with 8 bases aligning to TRBD2. The CDR3 has 13 amino acids. Germline lookup yields CDR1 NNHNN and CDR2 SYGAGS (reference sequence). This chain's CDR3 is CASGEGLENTLYF. CDR3 DNA (partial): TGTGCCAGCGGTGAGGGACTGGAAAAC.

This clone was observed a few times. Gene names refer to mouse genes. The read comes to an end 4 residues before the CDR3 does, leaving the germline J gene to fill in the end. The chain is built from TRBV13-3 and TRBJ2-7; TRBD1 might be the D (6 bases). Trimming shortened V by 5 bases and J by 0 bases, and 12 bases separated the two germline ends. The CDR3 has 14 amino acids. Germline-derived CDR1 and CDR2 are NNHDY and SYVADS. The sequenced CDR3 bases are TGTGCCAGCAGGACCGGGACAATCTCCTAT. It specifies CASRTGTISY. In full, the CDR3 is CASRTGTISYEQYF.

This clone was observed a handful of times. These gene names are mouse names. The observed sequence ends 4 residues before the CDR3 terminus, with the missing tail filled in from the germline J gene. V and J are TRBV13-1 and TRBJ1-2; the D gene is possibly TRBD1 (6 bases). Germline CDR1 is NSHNY and CDR2 is SYGAGN. The V end was cut by 2 bases, the J end by 4 bases, with 15 bases between. This CDR3 is 15 amino acids long. The CDR3 region is CASSDPSGAGSDYTF. The CDR3 bases that were read are TGTGCCAGCAGTGACCCGTCAGGGGCCGGCTCC.

As regards this clone: The genes are named according to mouse. The sequenced fragment ends 4 residues before the CDR3 boundary, so the rest is inferred from the germline J gene. The chain has TRBV13-3 and TRBJ2-7; 7 nucleotides line up with TRBD1. The germline V gene has CDR1 NNHDY and CDR2 SYVADS. CDR3 length: 13 residues. Trimming cost V 4 bases and J 1 base; bases outside gene matches: 2. The DNA read from the CDR3 is TGTGCCAGCAGTCGGGACAGATCCTAT. Translation: CASSRDRSY. The entire CDR3 sequence reads CASSRDRSYEQYF.

This clone was counted only a few times. Mouse gene names and germline throughout. Coverage ceases 4 residues before the CDR3 finishes, and the germline J gene fills in the end. Other nucleotide sequences in the sample specify the same CDR3. The V call is TRBV19, the J call TRBJ2-3, with TRBD1 identical over 7 bases. Germline V gives CDR1 FNHDT, CDR2 SITEND (reference sequence). CDR3 length: 13 residues. J gave up 3 bases and V 6 bases, and 4 bases lay outside the gene matches. The DNA read from the CDR3 is TGTGCCAGCAAGACAGGGAAGGCAGAA. Protein product: CASKTGKAE. The entire CDR3 protein reads CASKTGKAETLYF.

As for this clone: Gene names and germline refer to mouse. The read gets to within 4 residues of the CDR3 end, and the germline J gene fills in the rest. The gene calls are TRBV13-3 and TRBJ1-2, with 8 bases lining up with TRBD1. With V trimmed by 2 bases and J by 4 bases, 4 bases remained unmatched. CDR3 length: 14 residues. Germline values: CDR1 NNHDY, CDR2 SYVADS. The covered CDR3 bases are TGTGCCAGCAGTGAGAGACAGGGGATCTCC. Protein product: CASSERQGIS. From start to end, the CDR3 is CASSERQGISDYTF.

This clone occurred many times. Gene and germline names: mouse. The CDR3 end lies 4 residues beyond the end of the read and is filled in from the germline J gene. The sample carries other DNA sequences with the same CDR3. The chain is built from TRBV1 and TRBJ2-3, with a tentative D call TRBD1 (5 bases). The CDR3 covers 14 residues. Trimming left V 0 bases short and J 2 bases short, with 6 bases between. Germline-derived CDR1 and CDR2 are NSQYPW and LRSPGD (reference sequence). This CDR3 is CTCSADRVAETLYF. The CDR3 DNA, read in part, is TGCACCTGCAGTGCAGACAGGGTTGCAGAA.

This clone has a handful of counts. Genes and germline come from the mouse. The read is 4 residues too short to cover the CDR3 end, so that end is filled in from the germline J gene. The chain has TRBV13-2 and TRBJ2-2; D possibly corresponds to TRBD2 (6 bases). The CDR3 has 16 amino acids. The V and J ends lost 0 bases and 0 bases respectively, with 9 bases between them. CDR1 is NNHNN, CDR2 SYGAGS, per germline (reference sequence). CDR3 DNA (partial): TGTGCCAGCGGTGATGTTGACTGGACAAACACCGGG. Translated: CASGDVDWTNTG. The whole CDR3 protein is CASGDVDWTNTGQLYF.

This clone has just a few counts. Genes and germline are mouse. CDR3: CASIQGADAEQFF. The sequenced part of the CDR3 DNA is TGTGCTAGCATACAGGGGGCTGATGCT. V and J are TRBV17 and TRBJ2-1, with TRBD1 matching 9 bases. The sequenced fragment ends 4 residues before the CDR3 boundary, so the rest is inferred from the germline J gene. In germline, CDR1 is MNHDT, CDR2 YYDKIL. This CDR3 contains 13 residues. J was trimmed by 5 bases and V by 7 bases; bases with no gene match: 3. The full variable domain, in which reference TRBV17 and TRBJ2-1 provide the parts outside the CDR3, is DTTVKQNPRYKLARVGKPVNLICSQTMNHDTMYWYQKKPNQAPKLLLFYYDKILNREADTFEKFQSSRPNNSFCSLYIGSAGLEYSAMYLCASIQGADAEQFFGPGTRLTVL.

The table lists this clone with a few counts. Mouse names are used for the genes. Sequencing ends 4 residues short of the CDR3 end; the germline J gene provides the rest. This chain connects TRBV3 to TRBJ2-5, with D maybe TRBD1 (5 bases). Per the germline V gene, CDR1 is SNHLY and CDR2 is FYNGKV (reference sequence). This CDR3 is built from 15 residues. Partial CDR3 DNA: TGTGCCAGCAGCTTACAGGCAGGGAAGGGAGAC. This sequence encodes CASSLQAGKGD. The whole CDR3 sequence is CASSLQAGKGDTQYF. The full variable domain, with the rest looked up from reference TRBV3 and TRBJ2-5, is GPKVLQIPSHQIIDMGQMVTLNCDPVSNHLYFYWYKQILGQQMEFLVNFYNGKVMEKSKLFKDQFSVERPDGSYFTLKIQPTALEDSAVYFCASSLQAGKGDTQYFGPGTRLLVL.

This clone came up a few times. Mouse gene names apply. The sequenced fragment ends 4 residues before the CDR3 boundary, so the rest is inferred from the germline J gene. This chain connects TRBV13-1 to TRBJ2-2, with TRBD2 matching over 8 bases. The V gene's germline CDR1 is NSHNY and CDR2 SYGAGN. V was clipped by 3 bases and J by 0 bases; unmatched bases: 4. CDR3 length: 16 amino acids. The CDR3 is CASSALGGANTGQLYF. The CDR3 bases that were read are TGTGCCAGCAGTGCGCTGGGGGGTGCAAACACCGGG.

With respect to this clone: The gene names here belong to mouse. The sequenced CDR3 bases are TGTGCCAGCAGTAGCTTTACTGGGGATAACTATGCT. Its translation is CASSSFTGDNYA. The whole CDR3 protein is CASSSFTGDNYAEQFF. The gene calls are TRBV19 and TRBJ2-1; 7 bases are a match to TRBD2. The read stops 4 residues short of the end of the CDR3; the missing end is completed from the germline J gene. The CDR3 is 16 residues long. The germline CDR1 and CDR2 sequences are FNHDT and SITEND (reference sequence). After removal of 3 bases from V and 0 bases from J, the junction contained 6 bases not matched to a gene.

This clone was seen a handful of times. Mouse germline and gene names are used. The observed sequence ends 4 residues before the CDR3 terminus, with the missing tail filled in from the germline J gene. Other DNA sequences in this specimen translate into the identical CDR3. The chain recombines TRBV14 with TRBJ2-5; 7 bases are shared with TRBD2. In germline, CDR1 is SGHDT, CDR2 FRDEAV. This CDR3 spans 11 amino acids. CDR3 sequence reads: CASRTGDTQYF. The CDR3 bases that were read are TGTGCCAGCAGGACTGGGGAC.

This clone was counted between two and nine times. Each gene name is a mouse one. The sequenced fragment ends 4 residues before the CDR3 boundary, so the rest is inferred from the germline J gene. Other DNA sequences of this sample code for an identical CDR3. This chain joins TRBV19 and TRBJ2-1, with 12 positions matching TRBD2. J lost 5 bases, V lost 7 bases, and 1 base had no gene match. CDR3 length equals 13 residues. CDR1 and CDR2 (germline): FNHDT, SITEND (reference sequence). CDR3 residues: CASRDWGDAEQFF. CDR3 DNA, as far as it was read: TGTGCCAGCCGGGACTGGGGGGATGCT.

For this clone: The gene names given are mouse names. The sequence runs out 4 residues before the end of the CDR3; the remainder is reconstructed from the germline J gene. The same CDR3 arises from other DNA sequences in this sample as well. V and J are TRBV1 and TRBJ2-5; weak D call: TRBD2 (6 bases). The CDR3 has 14 amino acids. V was shortened by 2 bases and J by 0 bases, with 6 bases between the two germline ends. Germline V gene sequence: CDR1 NSQYPW, CDR2 LRSPGD (reference sequence). The CDR3 sequence is CTCSALGNQDTQYF. Partial CDR3 DNA: TGCACCTGCAGTGCACTGGGGAACCAAGAC. Full variable domain (missing parts from reference TRBV1 and TRBJ2-5): VTLLEQNPRWRLVPRGQAVNLRCILKNSQYPWMSWYQQDLQKQLQWLFTLRSPGDKEVKSLPGADYLATRVTDTELRLQVANMSQGRTLYCTCSALGNQDTQYFGPGTRLLVL.

A word on this clone: Gene and germline names: mouse. The CDR3 end falls 3 residues outside the read, so it is completed with the germline J gene. In the same sample, other DNA sequences code for this CDR3. The rearrangement links TRBV13-1 to TRBJ1-6, with 9 bases identical to TRBD1. TRBJ1-6 is designated an ORF whose function remains uncertain. Trimming cost V 3 bases and J 10 bases; bases outside gene matches: 5. Germline V lookup: CDR1 NSHNY, CDR2 SYGAGN. CDR3 size: 14 residues. This CDR3 is CASSAQTGGSPLYF. The covered CDR3 bases are TGTGCCAGCAGTGCTCAGACAGGGGGGTCGCCC.

This clone was counted a few times. The germline and genes are mouse ones. The read comes to an end 4 residues before the CDR3 does, leaving the germline J gene to fill in the end. The chain recombines TRBV31 with TRBJ2-3; 8 bases align to TRBD2. Germline CDR1 reads GKSSPN; CDR2 reads SITVG. The junction had 2 bases not matched to a gene; V was cut back by 0 bases and J by 0 bases. CDR3 size: 15 residues. CDR3 amino acids: CAWSLWGGSAETLYF. The CDR3 DNA, read in part, is TGTGCCTGGAGTCTTTGGGGGGGTAGTGCAGAA.

With respect to this clone: A much larger clone is a single base away; this may be a read error. Gene names follow the mouse nomenclature. The observed sequence ends 4 residues before the CDR3 terminus, with the missing tail filled in from the germline J gene. The sample contains more than one DNA sequence encoding this CDR3. The chain has TRBV31 and TRBJ1-2; tentative D call: TRBD1 (6 bases). From germline, CDR1 is GKSSPN and CDR2 SITVG. This CDR3 has 14 residues. V lost 1 base, J lost 0 bases, and 9 bases lay in between. The covered CDR3 bases are TGTGCCTGGAGTCGAGGGACAACAAACTCC. Translation: CAWSRGTTNS. In full, the CDR3 reads CAWSRGTTNSDYTF.

Concerning this clone itself: The genes and germline here are from mouse. Sequencing ends 4 residues short of the CDR3 end; the germline J gene provides the rest. This chain links TRBV5 with TRBJ2-5; 11 positions agree with TRBD2. This CDR3 contains 15 residues. The germline gives CDR1 LGHNA, CDR2 YNLKQL (reference sequence). Incomplete CDR3 DNA: TGTGCCAGCAGCCCCCGGACTGGGGGGTTGGAC. Translated, it gives CASSPRTGGLD. The full-length CDR3 reads as CASSPRTGGLDTQYF.

About this clone itself: The genes are named according to mouse. Coverage ceases 4 residues before the CDR3 finishes, and the germline J gene fills in the end. The sample contains more than one DNA sequence encoding this CDR3. The chain employs TRBV5 and TRBJ2-7; 9 nucleotides align to TRBD2. V lost 4 bases to trimming and J lost 3 bases; unmatched junction nucleotides: 4. The CDR3 contains 14 residues. Germline values: CDR1 LGHNA, CDR2 YNLKQL (reference sequence). CDR3 sequence reads: CASSPGTGRYEQYF. The sequenced part of the CDR3 DNA is TGTGCCAGCAGCCCTGGGACTGGGCGCTAT.

Concerning this clone itself: Since a much larger clone is just one base distant, this may be a read error. Gene names follow the mouse nomenclature. The read ends 4 residues early relative to the CDR3; the germline J gene fills the gap. The identical CDR3 is also encoded by other nucleotide sequences in the sample. The J gene is TRBJ2-7, the V gene TRBV13-1; tentative D call: TRBD1 (6 bases). There are 12 residues in the CDR3. CDR1 is NSHNY, CDR2 SYGAGN, per germline. The CDR3 loop is CASSGTDYEQYF. The sequenced CDR3 bases are TGTGCCAGCAGTGGGACAGATTAT.

Details on this clone: Each gene name is a mouse one. The read falls 4 residues short of the CDR3 end, and the missing part is taken from the germline J gene. The chain couples TRBV5 to TRBJ2-2, with 9 bases matching TRBD1. With 2 bases clipped from V and 4 bases from J, the junction kept 5 bases outside the gene matches. The germline V gene encodes CDR1 LGHNA and CDR2 YNLKQL (reference sequence). The length of the CDR3 is 16 residues. The part of the CDR3 DNA that was read is TGTGCCAGCAGCCAAACAGGGGGCGCGGGCACCGGG. The encoded protein is CASSQTGGAGTG. Given in full, the CDR3 is CASSQTGGAGTGQLYF.

This clone was found a few times. The gene names here belong to mouse. The CDR3 extends 3 residues past the end of the read, so its final part is completed from the germline J gene. The rearrangement joins TRBV19 to TRBJ1-6; tentatively, D is TRBD1 (6 bases). TRBJ1-6 is placed among ORFs of uncertain function. This CDR3 is 13 amino acids long. Germline V gene lookup returns CDR1 FNHDT and CDR2 SITEND (reference sequence). The V end was cut by 5 bases, the J end by 9 bases, with 12 bases between. This chain's CDR3 is CASRQGVGSPLYF. CDR3 bases read: TGTGCCAGCAGACAGGGAGTGGGTTCGCCC.